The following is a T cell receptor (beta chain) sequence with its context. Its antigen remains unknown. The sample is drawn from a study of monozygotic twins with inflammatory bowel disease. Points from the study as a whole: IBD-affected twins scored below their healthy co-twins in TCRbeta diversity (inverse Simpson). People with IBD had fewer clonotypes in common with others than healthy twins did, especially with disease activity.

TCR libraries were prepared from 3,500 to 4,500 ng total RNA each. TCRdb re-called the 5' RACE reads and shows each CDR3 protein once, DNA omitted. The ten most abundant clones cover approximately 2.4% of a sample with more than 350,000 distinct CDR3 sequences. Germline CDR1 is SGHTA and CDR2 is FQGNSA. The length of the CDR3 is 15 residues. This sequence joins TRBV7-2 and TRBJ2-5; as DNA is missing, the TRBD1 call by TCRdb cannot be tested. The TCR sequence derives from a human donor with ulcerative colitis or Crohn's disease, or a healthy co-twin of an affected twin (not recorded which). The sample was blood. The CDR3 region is CASSLDPAGRETQYF.